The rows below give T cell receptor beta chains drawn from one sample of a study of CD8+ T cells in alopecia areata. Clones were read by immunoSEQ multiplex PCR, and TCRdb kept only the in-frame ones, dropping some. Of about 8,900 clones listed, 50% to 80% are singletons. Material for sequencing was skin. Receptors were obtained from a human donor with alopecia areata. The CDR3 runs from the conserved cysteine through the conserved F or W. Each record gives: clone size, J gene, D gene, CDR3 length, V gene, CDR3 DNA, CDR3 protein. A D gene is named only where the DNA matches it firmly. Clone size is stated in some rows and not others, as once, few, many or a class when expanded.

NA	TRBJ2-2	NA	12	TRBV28	TGTGCCAGCAGTTTGGGGACCGGGGAGCTGTTTTTT	CASSLGTGELFF
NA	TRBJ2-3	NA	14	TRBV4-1	TGCGCCAGCAGCCATATGACAGAAGGACATCCGCAGTATTTT	CASSHMTEGHPQYF
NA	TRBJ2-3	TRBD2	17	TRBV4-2	TGTGCCAGCAGCCAAGCTGTCGGAGCGGGGGAAATAGATACGCAGTATTTT	CASSQAVGAGEIDTQYF
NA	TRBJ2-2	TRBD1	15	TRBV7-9	TGTGCCAGCATCTTGAATGAGGGGGCGCACGGGGAGCTGTTTTTT	CASILNEGAHGELFF
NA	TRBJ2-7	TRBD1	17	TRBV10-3	TGTGCCATCAGTGAGTCGATGGCGGGACAGGGGGTGGAGGAGCAGTACTTC	CAISESMAGQGVEEQYF
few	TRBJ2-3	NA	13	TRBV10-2	TGCGCCAGCAGAAGCGGGCAAGGCGATACGCAGTATTTT	CASRSGQGDTQYF
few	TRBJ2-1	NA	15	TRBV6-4	TGTGCCAGCAGTGACTCTAGCGGCTCCTACAATGAGCAGTTCTTC	CASSDSSGSYNEQFF
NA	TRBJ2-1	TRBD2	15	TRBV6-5	TGTGCCAGCAGCCAAGCGGGGGGCTCCTACAATGAGCAGTTCTTC	CASSQAGGSYNEQFF
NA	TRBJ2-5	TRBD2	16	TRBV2	TGTGCCAGCAGTGAAGGCCGGGGGGGCGGCCTAGAGACCCAGTACTTC	CASSEGRGGGLETQYF
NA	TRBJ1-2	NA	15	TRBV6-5	TGTGCCAGCAGTTACGAACAGGGAGGTAGGGGAGGCTACACCTTC	CASSYEQGGRGGYTF
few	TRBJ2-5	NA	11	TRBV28	TGTGCCAGCAGTGTACTAGAGACCCAGTACTTC	CASSVLETQYF
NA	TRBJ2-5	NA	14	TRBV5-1	TGCGCCAGCAGCTTGGGGGTCCGCCGAGAGACCCAGTACTTC	CASSLGVRRETQYF
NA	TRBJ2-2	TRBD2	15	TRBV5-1	TGCGCCAGCAGCCCCGGACTAGCCAACACCGGGGAGCTGTTTTTT	CASSPGLANTGELFF
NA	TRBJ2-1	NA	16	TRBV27	TGTGCCAGCAGTTTAGGGGCGGGACCTATTTACAATGAGCAGTTCTTC	CASSLGAGPIYNEQFF
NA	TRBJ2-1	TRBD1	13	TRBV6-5	TGTGCCAGCAGTACGTGGGACAGCGGTGAGCAGTTCTTC	CASSTWDSGEQFF
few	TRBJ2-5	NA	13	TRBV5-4	TGTGCCAGCAGCTCGCGGGGTCGAGAGACCCAGTACTTC	CASSSRGRETQYF
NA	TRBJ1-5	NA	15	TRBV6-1	TGTGCCAGCCTTCCGACAGCAGATAGCAATCAGCCCCAGCATTTT	CASLPTADSNQPQHF
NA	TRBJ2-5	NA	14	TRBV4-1	TGCGCCAGCAGCCAAGAGGGTACTGAAGAGACCCAGTACTTC	CASSQEGTEETQYF
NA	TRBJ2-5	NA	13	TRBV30	TGTGCCTGGAGTACCCAGGGTGGGGAGACCCAGTACTTC	CAWSTQGGETQYF
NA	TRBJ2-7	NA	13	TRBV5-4	TGTGCCAGCAGCCTCCGGGACGACTACGAGCAGTACTTC	CASSLRDDYEQYF
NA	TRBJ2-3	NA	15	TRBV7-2	TGTGCCAGCAGCTTACGCGGGGTTGGCACAGATACGCAGTATTTT	CASSLRGVGTDTQYF
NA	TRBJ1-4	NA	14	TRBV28	TGTGCCAGCAGTTCCGGTACCGTCAAGGAAAAACTGTTTTTT	CASSSGTVKEKLFF
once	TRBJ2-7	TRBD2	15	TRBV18	TGTGCCAGCTCACCAGCGGGAGTATCCTCCTACGAGCAGTACTTC	CASSPAGVSSYEQYF
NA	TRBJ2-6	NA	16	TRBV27	TGTGCCAGCAGTCTACTAATTAGCTCTGGGGCCAACGTCCTGACTTTC	CASSLLISSGANVLTF
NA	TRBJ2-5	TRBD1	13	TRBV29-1	TGCAGCGTTAAACCGACAGGGGCCTCGACCCAGTACTTC	CSVKPTGASTQYF
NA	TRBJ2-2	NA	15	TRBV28	TGTGCCAGCAGTTTATATCAGGGGGGAACCGGGGAGCTGTTTTTT	CASSLYQGGTGELFF